The T cell receptor (beta chain) under discussion was sequenced for a study of CD8+CD57+ T cells in acquired aplastic anemia. The wider study: Sorted CD4+ and CD8+ cell DNA averaged roughly 3.2 ug. Study observations and caveats: Statistical testing detected no significant gap in CD8+ Simpson's diversity between patients and controls. Patients shared just under 30 CD8+ CDR3 sequences with controls.

All sequencing subjects had displayed CD8+CD57+ cell expansion on flow cytometry. At blood sampling, none of the patients had yet received therapy. TCR beta VDJ combinations and CDR3 sequences were profiled from genomic DNA. TCRdb redid the calling of the reads with MiXCR, one entry per CDR3 protein. The sample yields 160,000 or so distinct CDR3 sequences, 47% seen once. CDR1 is SGDLS and CDR2 is YYNGEE in the germline V gene. The CDR3 loop spans 13 amino acids. Trimming shortened V by 0 bases and J by 16 bases, and 14 bases separated the two germline ends. This clonotype was found a few times. Its cognate antigen is unknown.

Sequencing used sorted CD4+, CD8+, or CD8+CD57+ T cells (not recorded which) from PBMCs. This sequence originates from a human donor with aplastic anemia. This chain links TRBV9 with TRBJ1-6; no reliable D call. The CDR3 protein is CASSVAGWQELHF. CDR3 sequence (DNA): TGTGCCAGCAGCGTAGCGGGTTGGCAGGAACTCCACTTT.